This T cell receptor (beta chain) was sequenced in a study of T cells in localized non-small cell lung cancer. Findings of the study overall: Multi-region tumor sequencing was not done, so intratumor heterogeneity could not be excluded. Turning up in adjacent lung were a median about 56 of the top 100 tumor clones. Adjacent uninvolved lung tissue had the highest T cell clonality, exceeding tumor.

Method: immunoSEQ multiplex PCR; TCRdb's copy keeps in-frame clones and lacks some. The table records around 53,000 clones, roughly 75% of them present only once. The CDR3 sequence is 17 residues long. Turning to this clone: Its specificity is unknown.

V and J are TRBV21-1 and TRBJ2-7; the D call of TRBD2 is as the table states it, not checked on the DNA. TRBV21-1 constitutes a pseudogene. This clonotype originated in a woman between 35 and 70 years old with stage II lung adenocarcinoma. The sample here was PBMCs, taken before any cancer treatment. The CDR3 DNA follows: TGTGCCAGCAGCAAGAGTCCCGAGGGTTTCGGGGCCTACGAGCAGTACTTC. Its translation: CASSKSPEGFGAYEQYF.